This TCR beta chain was identified during a study of blood T cell repertoires in COVID-19. Study-wide context: PBMCs, B-cell-depleted T cells, or T cells provided the cDNA or gDNA that made up the material.

TCRdb keeps only in-frame clones here, not all; method: immunoSEQ multiplex PCR. The table records 140,000 to 150,000 clones, about 89% of them present only once. The germline V gene encodes CDR1 SGHRS and CDR2 YFSETQ. This CDR3 is 16 amino acids long. V dropped 1 base and J dropped 0 bases, with 8 bases sitting between them. The rearrangement links TRBV5-1 to TRBJ2-6, with a tentative D call TRBD1 (5 bases). The sample taken for sequencing was peripheral blood. The sequence was collected from a man older than 75 with acute or convalescent COVID-19. DNA for the CDR3: TGCGCCAGCAGCTTGATACAGGCCTCTGGGGCCAACGTCCTGACTTTC. Its translation is CASSLIQASGANVLTF.